The clone carrying this T cell receptor beta chain was seen repeatedly, ten times or more. The antigen is unknown. The source of the sample is a study of tumor-infiltrating lymphocytes in primary liver carcinoma. About the study: Primary liver carcinoma, confirmed by histopathology, was surgically resected.

Out of unsorted whole blood came the blood RNA, and germline DNA was extracted as well. Patients were treatment-naive with chronic HBV infection. Collected before surgery were 3 to 4 milliliters of peripheral blood. TCR beta cDNA came from around 0.5 ug total RNA, primed with a constant-region primer. Researchers made the TCR beta libraries by running three nested multiplex PCR rounds with slightly modified ARM-PCR. PCR rounds one and two used TRBV1-TRBV30 forward primers with a C-beta reverse primer for around 10 cycles each. TCRdb passed the multiplex PCR reads through MiXCR, listing each CDR3 protein once. The sample contains hundreds of thousands of distinct CDR3 sequences, around 50% of which appear only once. The CDR3 loop spans 13 amino acids. Germline assignment: CDR1 LGHNA and CDR2 YSLEER. Trimming cost V 2 bases and J 2 bases, with 5 bases left between them. Study observations and caveats: Without sorting, CD4+ versus CD8+ T cell repertoires were not compared.

The TCR originated in a woman aged 30 to 39 with primary liver carcinoma and hepatitis B virus infection. The gene calls are TRBV4-3 and TRBJ2-3; D is undetermined. The sequencing input was peripheral blood. CDR3 sequence: CASSQPITDTQYF. CDR3 DNA sequence: TGCGCCAGCAGCCAACCTATCACAGATACGCAGTATTTT.